This TCR beta chain was captured by sequencing in a study of prognosis after radiotherapy for stage I lung cancer. Study at large: Among 6 to 8 patients the tumors were squamous cell carcinoma, and among twelve they were adenocarcinoma. Distant metastases showed up in several patients after radiotherapy, at a median of around 7 months, while some 15 showed no significant progression.

The genomic DNA TCR beta CDR3 region underwent two rounds of multiplex PCR. Gene-specific primers for each TRBV and TRBJ gene drove first-round PCR. Via MiXCR, TCRdb re-called the multiplex PCR reads, giving one row per CDR3 protein. The sample lists about 27,000 distinct CDR3 sequences; 46% were seen once. The CDR3 is 14 residues long. The V end lost 6 bases, the J end lost 8 bases, and 18 bases lay between the germline ends. The germline CDR1 and CDR2 sequences are SGDLS and YYNGEE. This specimen was PBMCs, taken before or after stereotactic body radiation therapy (not recorded which). The rearrangement links TRBV9 to TRBJ1-3; D perhaps matches TRBD1 (6 bases). The clonotype was recovered from a donor over 45 with non-small cell lung cancer. The DNA for the CDR3 is TGTGCCAGCACCCGAGGACAGTTCCTTGACACCATATATTTT. Residues: CASTRGQFLDTIYF.